This section outlines one TCR beta chain sequence together with its context. Its antigen is unknown. The entry originates in a study of T cell repertoires in cytomegalovirus infection. Study-wide findings and caveats: CMV-specific TCR beta clonotypes restricted by HLA-C dominated the ex vivo response.

One entry per CDR3 protein, called by TCRdb with MiXCR from the reads. This table has approximately 250,000 distinct CDR3 sequences, 8% to 9.5% appearing once. Germline loops: CDR1 MDHEN, CDR2 SYDVKM. This CDR3 region has 13 residues. Deletions cut 8 bases from V and 4 bases from J, with 14 bases between. The sequence was collected from a human donor in good health (CMV status not recorded). Some clones in this sample may be carry-over from other donors' samples. The chain links TRBV28 to TRBJ1-2, with a tentative D call TRBD1 (5 bases). Sequencing used PBMCs. CDR3 bases: TGTGCCAGCGCCCGAGGACAATTCTATGGCTACACCTTC. Its protein is CASARGQFYGYTF.